This T cell receptor (beta chain) was recovered during a study of cytomegalovirus exposure and HLA in healthy donors. Regarding the study as a whole: Roughly even sequencing depth across donors was the assumption behind the presence/absence analyses.

PCR involved 60 Vbeta and 13 Jbeta primers. The assay was immunoSEQ multiplex PCR, and TCRdb's table has in-frame clones only and misses some. The sample carries roughly 250,000 clones, around four fifths recorded once. Concerning this clone itself: Its cognate antigen is unknown.

V was cut by 4 bases and J by 3 bases, with 15 bases left in between. The CDR3 consists of 15 residues. Germline V gene sequence: CDR1 SGHRS, CDR2 YFSETQ. The material sequenced was PBMCs. The sequence derives from a woman aged 40 to 50 in good health and CMV-seropositive. This chain connects TRBV5-1 to TRBJ2-3; tentatively, D is TRBD2 (6 bases). CDR3 region: CASSGRSLATDTQYF. The CDR3 nucleotides are TGCGCCAGCAGCGGCCGGAGTCTAGCGACAGATACGCAGTATTTT.